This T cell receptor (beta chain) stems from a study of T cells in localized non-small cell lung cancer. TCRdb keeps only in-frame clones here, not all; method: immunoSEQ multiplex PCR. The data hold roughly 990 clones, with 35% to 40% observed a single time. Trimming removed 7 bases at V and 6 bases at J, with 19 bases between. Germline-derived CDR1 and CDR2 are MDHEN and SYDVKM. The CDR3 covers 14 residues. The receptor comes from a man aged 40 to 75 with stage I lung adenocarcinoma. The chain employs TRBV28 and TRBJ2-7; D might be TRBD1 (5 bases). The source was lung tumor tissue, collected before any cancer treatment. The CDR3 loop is CASTFTGRVGEQYF. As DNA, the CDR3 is TGTGCCAGCACCTTTACGGGCAGGGTGGGCGAGCAGTACTTC.